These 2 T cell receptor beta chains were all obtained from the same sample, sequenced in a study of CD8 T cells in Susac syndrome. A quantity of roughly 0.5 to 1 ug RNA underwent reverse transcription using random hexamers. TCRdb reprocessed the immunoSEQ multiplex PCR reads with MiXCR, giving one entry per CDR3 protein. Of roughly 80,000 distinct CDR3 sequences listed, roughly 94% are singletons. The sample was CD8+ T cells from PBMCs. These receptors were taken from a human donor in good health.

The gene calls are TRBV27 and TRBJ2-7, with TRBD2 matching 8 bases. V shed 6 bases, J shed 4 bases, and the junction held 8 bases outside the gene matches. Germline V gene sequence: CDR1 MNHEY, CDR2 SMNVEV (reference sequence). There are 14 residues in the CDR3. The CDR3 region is CASSFGGGGYEQYV. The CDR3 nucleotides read TGTGCCAGCAGCTTCGGGGGGGGAGGGTACGAGCAGTACGTC.

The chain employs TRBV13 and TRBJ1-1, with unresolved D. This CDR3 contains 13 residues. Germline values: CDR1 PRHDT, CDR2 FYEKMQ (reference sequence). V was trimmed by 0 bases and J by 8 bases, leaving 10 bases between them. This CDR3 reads CASSLGEPGEAFF. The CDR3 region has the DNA TGTGCCAGCAGCTTAGGGGAGCCTGGGGAAGCTTTCTTT.